This paragraph covers one TCR beta chain sequence. Its antigen is currently not known. The sample holds no much larger clone one base away, and base qualities are not on file. The entry originates in a study of T cell repertoires in cytomegalovirus infection (dated by TCRdb to about 2019). With regard to the full study: Recently identified HLA-C-restricted CMV epitopes, whose presentation resists viral immunomodulation, were targeted by peptide stimulations together with well-studied HLA-B-restricted epitopes. Donor HLA type was relevant to the analysis, as public TCR beta signatures indicated carriage of CMV infection together with the matching HLA type. Summary of the overall study and its limitations: The ex vivo response was dominated by HLA-C-restricted CMV-specific TCR beta clonotypes, and the single most frequent clonotype in two of eight donors was supplied by these HLA-C-restricted clonotypes. In both this cohort and an independent cohort of several hundred donors, the cumulative frequency of public TCR beta family members distinguished carriers of CMV infection plus the relevant HLA type.

TCRdb names Illumina HiSeq 1500 as the instrument used. TCRdb's own reprocessing of the public reads used fastp at Q25 and MiXCR and kept productive beta chains. Identical CDR3 protein sequences are pooled into one entry, listed with their most common genes and DNA. This sample comprises fewer than 85,000 distinct CDR3 sequences, approximately 46% of them detected only once. Of the sample, over 85% falls within the top ten clones. Unmatched junction bases come to 9, with V trimmed by 6 bases and J by 3 bases. The CDR3 numbers 16 residues from cysteine through phenylalanine. The retained sequence is limited to the CDR3, 48 bases, with the frame set at the first base. The germline V gene sets CDR1 to SGHVT and CDR2 to SQSDAQ. This specimen's treatment or condition label, per the study, means: in vitro stimulation with specific CMV peptide epitopes to enrich CMV-specific T cells.

This receptor was taken from a human donor in good health (CMV status not recorded). Some clones in this sample may be carry-over from other donors' samples. The chain couples TRBV7-4 to TRBJ2-3; TRBD2 lines up with 10 middle nucleotides. Sequencing was performed on CD8+ T cells from cultured PBMCs, taken from culture after CMV antigen stimulation. Here the CDR3 is given as CASRSPTSGVTDTQYF. The base sequence is TGTGCCAGCAGGTCACCTACTAGCGGGGTAACAGATACGCAGTATTTT.